This T cell receptor (beta chain) originates from a study of early T cells in non-severe SARS-CoV-2 infection. Overall study: Sequencing targeted bulk RNA from unsorted whole blood, leaving chains unpaired.

Only a few counts were recorded for this clonotype. Its antigen is undetermined. Findings and caveats of the study: VDJdb-based annotation leaned toward anti-spike CD8 responses and missed private and CD4 specificities.

The CDR3 is 14 residues long. Trimming took 3 bases from V and 0 from J, leaving 8 bases between them. Germline assignment: CDR1 KGHSH and CDR2 LQKENI. Researchers attached unique molecular identifiers to individual cDNA molecules. TCRdb called the 5' RACE reads again in MiXCR, with one record for every CDR3 protein. The data show 64,000 or so distinct CDR3 sequences, with about 11% seen just once and less than 3.5% held by the top ten. This receptor was identified in an adult who was a healthcare worker with PCR-confirmed SARS-CoV-2 infection or an uninfected control (not recorded which). The chain is built from TRBV18 and TRBJ1-1; D is perhaps TRBD1 (6 bases). The starting material was whole blood, obtained at baseline. The CDR3 DNA reads as TGTGCCAGCTCACCTACAGGGATGAACACTGAAGCTTTCTTT. Translation: CASSPTGMNTEAFF.